The present TCR beta chain was sequenced within a study of regulatory T cells in long-lasting Graves disease. Looking at the study overall: New Graves' disease cases had less than 3 months of antithyroid drugs.

Time point defined: newly diagnosed GD, antithyroid drugs for less than 3 months. RNA isolated from PBMCs was used to make the TCR library. The patients were enrolled through endocrinology in Xi'an, China. The sample holds many counts of this clonotype. Its antigen remains unknown. The V end lost 2 bases, the J end lost 5 bases, and 12 bases lay between the germline ends. Looked up from germline, CDR1 is SGHAT and CDR2 is FQNNGV. The CDR3 consists of 15 residues. Study-level findings and limits: Persistent disease samples used TRBV28, TRBJ1-2 and TRBJ2-5 preferentially.

Both iRepertoire HTBI primers and Arm-PCR of CDR3 regions were used to build the TCR beta libraries. Per the study methods: Taken together, the samples had fewer than 70 TRBV and more than 11 TRBJ segments identified. TCRdb ran MiXCR on the multiplex PCR reads and lists one entry per CDR3 protein. These V and J calls originate from TCRdb's pipeline instead of the authors' own analysis. Of around 400,000 distinct CDR3 sequences listed, about a sixth were seen once; the top ten hold approximately 22%. Here the sequenced sample was peripheral blood mononuclear cells (PBMCs), taken at new diagnosis, from a patient treated with antithyroid drugs. This clonotype was obtained from a female donor with Graves disease. The chain is built from TRBV11-2 and TRBJ2-2; a weak D match, TRBD1 (6 bases). The CDR3 protein is CASSLQQGGTGELFF. In DNA form, the CDR3 reads TGTGCCAGCAGCTTACAACAGGGTGGGACCGGGGAGCTGTTTTTT.